A single sample gave rise to the 25 T cell receptor beta chains below, sequenced in a study of blood T cell repertoires in COVID-19. Assay used: immunoSEQ multiplex PCR; TCRdb lists only in-frame clones, some missing. The repertoire consists of about 250,000 clones, with approximately 90% occurring once and the leading ten covering about 2.2%. What was sequenced was PBMCs or T cells enriched from blood (not recorded which). Receptors were obtained from a woman younger than 30 who had recovered from COVID-19.

The CDR3 here is CASSYSGGVAYEQYF. In DNA form, the CDR3 reads TGTGCCAGCAGTTATTCCGGCGGGGTCGCCTACGAGCAGTACTTC. The chain employs TRBV6-5 and TRBJ2-7, with D possibly matching TRBD2 (6 bases). The CDR3 length is 15 residues. V was cut by 3 bases and J by 2 bases, with 14 bases left in between. Germline CDR1 reads MNHEY; CDR2 reads SVGAGI.

This clone is a singleton in its sample. Other DNA sequences of this sample code for an identical CDR3. The chain employs TRBV9 and TRBJ2-7, with TRBD1 identical over 8 bases. CDR1 and CDR2 from the germline V gene are SGDLS and YYNGEE. The CDR3 is 14 residues long. V shed 4 bases and J 2 bases; nucleotides not matched to a gene: 5. Here the CDR3 reads CASSPGQGAYEQYF. The CDR3 coding sequence is TGTGCCAGCAGCCCCGGACAGGGAGCCTACGAGCAGTACTTC. The full variable domain, rest sourced from reference TRBV9 and TRBJ2-7, is DSGVTQTPKHLITATGQRVTLRCSPRSGDLSVYWYQQSLDQGLQFLIQYYNGEERAKGNILERFSAQQFPDLHSELNLSSLELGDSALYFCASSPGQGAYEQYFGPGTRLTVT.

The V and J genes are TRBV3-1 (or the pseudogene TRBV3-2) and TRBJ2-5; 9 bases align to TRBD1. From germline, CDR1 is LGHDT and CDR2 YNNKEL (reference sequence). Trimming at V came to 4 bases and at J to 3 bases, leaving 3 bases not matched to a gene. The length of the CDR3 is 14 residues. The CDR3 coding sequence is TGTGCCAGCAGCCTGAGACAGGGGGAAGAGACCCAGTACTTC. It codes for CASSLRQGEETQYF.

The sample holds one count of this clone. This chain joins TRBV12-3 or TRBV12-4 and TRBJ1-3, with 7 bases lining up with TRBD1. This CDR3 contains 13 residues. With V trimmed by 6 bases and J by 2 bases, 1 base remained unmatched. The DNA of the CDR3 is TGTGCCAGCAGGACAGGGACTGGAAACACCATATATTTT. Translating gives CASRTGTGNTIYF.

V usage is TRBV2 and J usage is TRBJ2-1; perhaps TRBD2 as D (5 bases). V shed 4 bases and J shed 2 bases, with 12 bases lying between them. The CDR3 contains 15 residues. Per the germline V gene, CDR1 is SNHLY and CDR2 is FYNNEI. CDR3 bases: TGTGCCAGCAGTGCCGAGGGTAGTGCCTACAATGAGCAGTTCTTC. Residues: CASSAEGSAYNEQFF.

This clone was seen a single time. The chain recombines TRBV24-1 with TRBJ1-1; D remains unclear. In germline, CDR1 is KGHDR, CDR2 SFDVKD. Trimming pared 6 bases from V and 10 bases from J, leaving 17 bases between. The CDR3 has 13 amino acids. Here the CDR3 reads CATSRWRLQGAFF. CDR3 DNA sequence: TGTGCCACCAGTCGTTGGAGGCTCCAAGGAGCTTTCTTT.

V and J are TRBV6-5 and TRBJ1-2, with 8 bases that match TRBD1. The CDR3 extends over 13 amino acids. Germline-derived CDR1 and CDR2 are MNHEY and SVGAGI. V lost 6 bases and J lost 8; bases outside the gene matches: 8. In DNA form, the CDR3 reads TGTGCCAGCAGCAGGACAGGGTTTGGCGGCTACACCTTC. Its translation: CASSRTGFGGYTF.

The CDR3 nucleotides are TGCGCCAGCAGCCAAGGACAGGGCACAAACACCATATATTTT. Residues: CASSQGQGTNTIYF. The V gene is TRBV4-1, the J gene TRBJ1-3; TRBD1 agrees at 7 bases. Unmatched junction bases numbered 3, after V lost 1 base and J lost 6 bases. Germline CDR1 reads MGHRA; CDR2 reads YSYEKL. The CDR3 is made up of 14 amino acids.

This chain joins TRBV11-2 and TRBJ2-7; 8 bases are a match to TRBD1. The CDR3 is made up of 13 amino acids. Germline lookup yields CDR1 SGHAT and CDR2 FQNNGV. Trimming cost V 5 bases and J 6 bases; bases outside gene matches: 6. The CDR3 region has the DNA TGTGCCAGCAGCCCGGACAGGGAAGGCGAGCAGTACTTC. As protein: CASSPDREGEQYF.

This clone was counted a single time. This sequence joins TRBV9 and TRBJ2-3; possibly TRBD2 for D (5 bases). The CDR3 runs to 14 residues. Trimming shortened V by 3 bases and J by 2 bases, and 10 bases separated the two germline ends. The V gene's germline CDR1 is SGDLS and CDR2 YYNGEE. DNA for the CDR3: TGTGCCAGCAGCGACCGGGGTTACACAGATACGCAGTATTTT. It encodes CASSDRGYTDTQYF.

Details on this clone: The same CDR3 is also encoded by other DNA sequences in this sample. The rearrangement links TRBV3-1 (or the pseudogene TRBV3-2) to TRBJ1-1, with 7 bases aligning to TRBD1. CDR1 LGHDT and CDR2 YNNKEL come from the germline V gene (reference sequence). Trimming removed 2 bases from V and 0 bases from J; junction bases left unmatched: 3. This CDR3 contains 15 residues. CDR3 sequence (DNA): TGTGCCAGCAGCCAATGGGACAGCCTGAACACTGAAGCTTTCTTT. It is translated as CASSQWDSLNTEAFF.

The rearrangement joins TRBV2 to TRBJ1-6; 11 bases are a match to TRBD1. From germline, CDR1 is SNHLY and CDR2 FYNNEI. CDR3 length equals 14 residues. The trim removed 11 bases at V and 9 bases at J, leaving 9 bases unmatched. CDR3 coding DNA: TGTGCCTGCCGGGACAGGGGGTATTCTTCACCCCTCCACTTT. It specifies CACRDRGYSSPLHF.

This sequence joins TRBV30 and TRBJ2-4, with D perhaps matching TRBD1 (8 bases). This CDR3 contains 15 residues. The V gene lost 7 bases and the J gene lost 9 bases, with 25 bases spanning the gap. Looked up from germline, CDR1 is GTSNPN and CDR2 is SVGIG (reference sequence). Here the CDR3 reads CASTGGGALGGIQYF. CDR3 nucleotide sequence: TGTGCCTCCACAGGGGGGGGCGCCCTGGGGGGCATTCAGTACTTC.

This chain joins TRBV2 and TRBJ2-3, with TRBD1 as a possible D gene (5 bases). The germline V gene has CDR1 SNHLY and CDR2 FYNNEI. This CDR3 is built from 11 residues. The V gene lost 10 bases and the J gene lost 4 bases, with 9 bases spanning the gap. DNA of the CDR3: TGTGCCATGCTAGGGGCAGATACGCAGTATTTT. Encoded protein: CAMLGADTQYF.

V usage is TRBV5-1 and J usage is TRBJ1-1; the D gene is possibly TRBD1 (6 bases). Trimming left V 0 bases short and J 1 base short, with 13 bases between. Germline V gene sequence: CDR1 SGHRS, CDR2 YFSETQ. The length of the CDR3 is 16 residues. The CDR3: CASSLAGGAGNTEAFF. The CDR3 DNA follows: TGCGCCAGCAGCTTGGCGGGGGGCGCCGGGAACACTGAAGCTTTCTTT.

In its sample, this clone was seen a few times. V and J are TRBV28 and TRBJ1-2; the D gene is possibly TRBD1 (5 bases). V gave up 7 bases and J gave up 6 bases, with 18 bases separating them. The germline V gene encodes CDR1 MDHEN and CDR2 SYDVKM. The CDR3 consists of 14 residues. CDR3 residues: CASNRFGREDGYTF. As DNA, the CDR3 is TGTGCCAGCAATCGTTTCGGCAGGGAGGATGGCTACACCTTC.

The chain carries TRBV7-2 and TRBJ2-3; 9 bases align to TRBD2. The CDR3 totals 16 residues. Germline values: CDR1 SGHTA, CDR2 FQGNSA. The V gene end was trimmed by 2 bases and the J gene end by 5 bases; junction bases not matched to a gene: 8. CDR3 residues: CASSLRWRGGVDTQYF. In nucleotides, the CDR3 is TGTGCCAGCAGCTTACGGTGGCGGGGGGGTGTAGATACGCAGTATTTT.

The V call is TRBV5-4, the J call TRBJ1-2; no firm D call. V lost 0 bases and J lost 4, with 10 bases in between. Germline V lookup: CDR1 SGHNT, CDR2 YYREEE (reference sequence). There are 14 residues in the CDR3. CDR3 residues: CASSLVGGIYGYTF. The CDR3 region has the DNA TGTGCCAGCAGCTTGGTAGGCGGAATCTATGGCTACACCTTC.

This rearrangement joins TRBV15 to TRBJ2-7; 10 bases agree with TRBD1. This CDR3 has 15 amino acids. V was pared by 1 base and J by 3 bases, with 3 bases of the junction left unmatched. The germline CDR1 and CDR2 sequences are LNHNV and YYDKDF (reference sequence). CDR3 sequence: CATSRGGTGVYEQYF. CDR3 bases: TGTGCCACCAGCAGAGGCGGGACAGGGGTCTACGAGCAGTACTTC.

The CDR3 DNA is TGTGCCAGCAGCTTAGCGGGGACAGAACCTAACTATGGCTACACCTTC. As protein: CASSLAGTEPNYGYTF. The V gene is TRBV7-9, the J gene TRBJ1-2, with 7 nucleotides matching TRBD1. This CDR3 spans 16 amino acids. Trimming took 0 bases from V and 0 from J; bases not matched to a gene: 4. The germline V gene encodes CDR1 SEHNR and CDR2 FQNEAQ (reference sequence). The full variable domain, in which reference TRBV7-9 and TRBJ1-2 provide the parts outside the CDR3, is DTGVSQNPRHKITKRGQNVTFRCDPISEHNRLYWYRQTLGQGPEFLTYFQNEAQLEKSRLLSDRFSAERPKGSFSTLEIQRTEQGDSAMYLCASSLAGTEPNYGYTFGSGTRLTVV.

The table lists this clone with a count of one. V and J are TRBV10-3 and TRBJ1-1; weak D call: TRBD1 (5 bases). This CDR3 spans 14 amino acids. V was trimmed by 5 bases and J by 0 bases, leaving 10 bases between them. CDR1 is ENHRY, CDR2 SYGVKD, per germline. The CDR3 protein is CAISPRVMNTEAFF. As DNA, the CDR3 is TGTGCCATCAGTCCCAGGGTGATGAACACTGAAGCTTTCTTT.

This clone was seen only once. J is TRBJ2-1 and V is TRBV19; TRBD2 agrees at 14 bases. Unmatched junction bases numbered 9, after V lost 7 bases and J lost 10 bases. Germline V gene lookup returns CDR1 LNHDA and CDR2 SQIVND (reference sequence). This CDR3 is 15 amino acids long. The CDR3 nucleotides are TGTGCCAGTAAGCAGACTAGCGGGGGGGCGCAGGAGCAGTTCTTC. It codes for CASKQTSGGAQEQFF.

This sequence joins TRBV9 and TRBJ2-1, with TRBD1 matching over 8 bases. This CDR3 has 17 amino acids. The germline V gene has CDR1 SGDLS and CDR2 YYNGEE. With V trimmed by 5 bases and J by 4 bases, 14 bases remained unmatched. CDR3 sequence reads: CASSGQGGPTLYNEQFF. In DNA, the CDR3 is TGTGCCAGCAGTGGACAGGGAGGCCCGACCCTTTACAATGAGCAGTTCTTC.

The chain employs TRBV27 and TRBJ1-1; no definite D call. Trimming stripped 3 bases from V and 0 bases from J, with 8 bases between. CDR3 length: 14 amino acids. Germline assignment: CDR1 MNHEY and CDR2 SMNVEV (reference sequence). The CDR3 here is CASSLSLLNTEAFF. CDR3 nucleotides: TGTGCCAGCAGTTTGAGTCTCCTGAACACTGAAGCTTTCTTT.

Only one count was recorded for this clone. This chain links TRBV11-2 with TRBJ1-5, with 9 bases identical to TRBD1. Germline V gene sequence: CDR1 SGHAT, CDR2 FQNNGV. This CDR3 is built from 15 residues. V lost 1 base, J lost 6 bases, and 4 bases stayed unmatched. CDR3 bases: TGTGCCAGCAGCTTAGGACAGGGGGGGGTTCAGCCCCAGCATTTT. As protein: CASSLGQGGVQPQHF.